The 12 T cell receptor beta chains below come from one sample, sequenced in a study of blood T cell repertoires in COVID-19. Measured with immunoSEQ multiplex PCR; TCRdb has only the in-frame clones, and not every one. The sample lists some 90,000 clones, roughly 90% seen once, with approximately 1.2% in the top ten. The sequenced sample was peripheral blood. These receptors came from a man at least 80 years old with active or convalescent COVID-19.

Here the CDR3 DNA reads TGTGCCAGCAGCCAAGGGACTAGCGGAAAGCAGTTCTTC. It specifies CASSQGTSGKQFF. The J gene is TRBJ2-1, the V gene TRBV3-1 (or the pseudogene TRBV3-2); 10 bases line up with TRBD2. The length of the CDR3 is 13 residues. Per the germline V gene, CDR1 is LGHDT and CDR2 is YNNKEL (reference sequence). The V gene end was trimmed by 1 base and the J gene end by 11 bases; junction bases not matched to a gene: 2.

This sequence joins TRBV9 and TRBJ1-2; unclear D gene. Germline V lookup: CDR1 SGDLS, CDR2 YYNGEE. V gave up 5 bases and J gave up 4 bases, with 18 bases separating them. This CDR3 contains 15 residues. The CDR3 is CASRAETEAGYGYTF. The CDR3 DNA reads TGTGCCAGCAGGGCAGAAACGGAAGCGGGCTATGGCTACACCTTC. Combining the CDR3 with reference TRBV9 and TRBJ1-2 gives the whole variable domain DSGVTQTPKHLITATGQRVTLRCSPRSGDLSVYWYQQSLDQGLQFLIQYYNGEERAKGNILERFSAQQFPDLHSELNLSSLELGDSALYFCASRAETEAGYGYTFGSGTRLTVV.

This chain connects TRBV28 to TRBJ1-2, with D perhaps matching TRBD1 (5 bases). Per germline, CDR1 MDHEN and CDR2 SYDVKM. V lost 6 bases and J lost 4, with 15 bases in between. The CDR3 sequence is 14 residues long. CDR3 loop: CASSRPGEGYGYTF. The CDR3 nucleotides are TGTGCCAGCAGCCGACCGGGGGAGGGCTATGGCTACACCTTC.

The chain recombines TRBV18 with TRBJ2-7; weak D call: TRBD1 (6 bases). Germline V gene sequence: CDR1 KGHSH, CDR2 LQKENI. The V and J ends lost 6 bases and 5 bases respectively, with 17 bases between them. The CDR3 is 14 residues long. This CDR3 is CASSQSSGVDEQYF. In nucleotides, the CDR3 is TGTGCCAGCTCCCAGAGTTCAGGGGTAGACGAGCAGTACTTC. The full variable domain, in which reference TRBV18 and TRBJ2-7 provide the parts outside the CDR3, is NAGVMQNPRHLVRRRGQEARLRCSPMKGHSHVYWYRQLPEEGLKFMVYLQKENIIDESGMPKERFSAEFPKEGPSILRIQQVVRGDSAAYFCASSQSSGVDEQYFGPGTRLTVT.

J is TRBJ2-7 and V is TRBV5-4; D is perhaps TRBD1 (5 bases). V dropped 4 bases and J dropped 2 bases, with 13 bases sitting between them. The germline gives CDR1 SGHNT, CDR2 YYREEE (reference sequence). This CDR3 is 14 amino acids long. CDR3 loop: CASSKTAIPYEQYF. CDR3 DNA sequence: TGTGCCAGCAGCAAGACAGCGATCCCCTACGAGCAGTACTTC.

The V gene is TRBV6-5, the J gene TRBJ2-4; TRBD1 agrees at 7 bases. Trimming took 11 bases from V and 5 from J; bases not matched to a gene: 6. The CDR3 loop spans 12 amino acids. CDR1 and CDR2 from the germline V gene are MNHEY and SVGAGI. CDR3 loop: CAAGTEQNIQYF. The CDR3 DNA follows: TGTGCCGCCGGGACAGAACAAAACATTCAGTACTTC.

This sequence joins TRBV5-4 and TRBJ2-7; a weak D match, TRBD2 (6 bases). CDR1 is SGHNT, CDR2 YYREEE, per germline (reference sequence). This CDR3 is 16 amino acids long. Trimming shortened V by 0 bases and J by 0 bases, and 13 bases separated the two germline ends. The CDR3: CASSLGGGTRSYEQYF. The CDR3 DNA reads TGTGCCAGCAGCTTGGGCGGCGGGACTCGCTCCTACGAGCAGTACTTC.

The genes are TRBV19 and TRBJ2-5, with 9 bases matching TRBD1. This CDR3 has 13 amino acids. Per germline, CDR1 LNHDA and CDR2 SQIVND (reference sequence). V shed 9 bases and J 4 bases; nucleotides not matched to a gene: 6. This CDR3 reads CASGQGPLETQYF. Written as DNA, the CDR3 is TGTGCCAGCGGACAGGGGCCTTTAGAGACCCAGTACTTC.

V usage is TRBV7-9 and J usage is TRBJ2-7, with 11 bases aligning to TRBD1. The CDR3 runs to 14 residues. Germline trimming cut 6 bases from V and 5 bases from J; bases unmatched to any gene: 6. Germline V lookup: CDR1 SEHNR, CDR2 FQNEAQ (reference sequence). CDR3 in amino acids: CASSSGQGAHEQYF. DNA for the CDR3: TGTGCCAGCAGTTCCGGACAGGGGGCCCACGAGCAGTACTTC.

In its sample, this clone was seen once. V and J are TRBV5-1 and TRBJ2-5; 7 bases are shared with TRBD2. Germline trimming cut 1 base from V and 2 bases from J; bases unmatched to any gene: 2. CDR3 size: 14 residues. Germline lookup yields CDR1 SGHRS and CDR2 YFSETQ. The CDR3 reads CASSLQREQETQYF. CDR3 DNA: TGCGCCAGCAGCTTGCAGCGGGAACAAGAGACCCAGTACTTC.

The CDR3 here is CASSDLAGGQLSSYNEQFF. The CDR3, as DNA: TGCGCCAGCAGCGACCTAGCGGGAGGCCAACTTTCCTCCTACAATGAGCAGTTCTTC. The chain is built from TRBV5-1 and TRBJ2-1, with TRBD2 matching over 11 bases. V shed 4 bases and J 0 bases; nucleotides not matched to a gene: 12. From germline, CDR1 is SGHRS and CDR2 YFSETQ. CDR3 length: 19 residues.

This clone was found once. J is TRBJ1-2 and V is TRBV24-1; 7 positions match TRBD1. From germline, CDR1 is KGHDR and CDR2 SFDVKD. The CDR3 contains 16 residues. The V segment lost 2 bases and the J segment 5 bases; nucleotides outside the gene matches: 10. CDR3 loop: CATSDYRTGLVYGYTF. The CDR3 region has the DNA TGTGCCACCAGTGATTACAGGACAGGATTAGTTTATGGCTACACCTTC.